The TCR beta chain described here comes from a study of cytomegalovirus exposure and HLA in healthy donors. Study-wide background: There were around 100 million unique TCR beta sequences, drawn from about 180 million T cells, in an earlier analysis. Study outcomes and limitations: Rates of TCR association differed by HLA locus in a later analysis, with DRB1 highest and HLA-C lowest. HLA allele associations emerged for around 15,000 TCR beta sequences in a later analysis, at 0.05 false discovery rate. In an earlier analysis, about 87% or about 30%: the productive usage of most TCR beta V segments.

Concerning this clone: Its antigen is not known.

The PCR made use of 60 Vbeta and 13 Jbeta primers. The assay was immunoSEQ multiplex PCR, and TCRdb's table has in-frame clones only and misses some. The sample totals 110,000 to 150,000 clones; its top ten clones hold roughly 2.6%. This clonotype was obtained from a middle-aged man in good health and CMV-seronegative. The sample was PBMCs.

CDR3 loop: CASSVGQGTGELFF. The CDR3 nucleotides are TGTGCCAGCAGCGTGGGACAGGGAACCGGGGAGCTGTTTTTT. V gene TRBV5-6 combines with J gene TRBJ2-2, with 9 bases matching TRBD1. From germline, CDR1 is SGHDT and CDR2 YYEEEE. V lost 4 bases and J lost 5; bases outside the gene matches: 3. The CDR3 has 14 amino acids.